A selection of T cell receptor beta chains follows, all from one sample in a study of CD8 T cells in Susac syndrome. From the immunoSEQ multiplex PCR reads, TCRdb called clonotypes with MiXCR, one entry per CDR3 protein. The sample lists about 400,000 distinct CDR3 sequences, around 85% occurring once. Sequencing input: CD8+ T cells from PBMCs. The source is a human donor with multiple sclerosis. Each CDR3 is given with its conserved first and last residue. The D gene is left open where the match is weak. Some rows have no size entry. The others give once, few or many, or a class for an expanded clone.

clone_size: once; v_call: TRBV6-5; j_call: TRBJ2-7; d_call: TRBD1; cdr3_nt: TGTGCCAGCAGTTACCGGGACAGCACCTACGAGCAGTACTTC; cdr3_aa: CASSYRDSTYEQYF
clone_size: -; v_call: TRBV19; j_call: TRBJ2-1; d_call: TRBD2; cdr3_nt: TGTGCCAGTAGCCCGGGACTAGAGATCTACAATGAGCAGTTCTTC; cdr3_aa: CASSPGLEIYNEQFF
clone_size: -; v_call: TRBV12-3/TRBV12-4; j_call: TRBJ1-1; d_call: TRBD1; cdr3_nt: TGTGCCAGCAGTGGCGGGACAGCGGGAGCTTTCTTT; cdr3_aa: CASSGGTAGAFF
clone_size: once; v_call: TRBV20-1; j_call: TRBJ2-7; d_call: TRBD2; cdr3_nt: TGCAGTGCCCACGGTTCGGGGGGCGAGCAGTACTTC; cdr3_aa: CSAHGSGGEQYF
clone_size: -; v_call: TRBV6-5; j_call: TRBJ1-2; d_call: -; cdr3_nt: TGTGCCAGCAGTTACGCCGGGTCGCTCTATGGCTACACCTTC; cdr3_aa: CASSYAGSLYGYTF
clone_size: -; v_call: TRBV20-1; j_call: TRBJ2-1; d_call: -; cdr3_nt: TGCAGTGCTGGGGCCAGCTCGGGGGGCCTTTACAATGAGCAGTTCTTC; cdr3_aa: CSAGASSGGLYNEQFF
clone_size: -; v_call: TRBV9; j_call: TRBJ1-1; d_call: -; cdr3_nt: TGTGCCAGCAGCGTAGAGGGCCGGACTGAAGCTTTCTTT; cdr3_aa: CASSVEGRTEAFF
clone_size: -; v_call: TRBV12-3/TRBV12-4; j_call: TRBJ1-2; d_call: TRBD1; cdr3_nt: TGTGCCAGCAGTCCCGCACAAACAGGGGACTATGGCTACACCTTC; cdr3_aa: CASSPAQTGDYGYTF
clone_size: -; v_call: TRBV27; j_call: TRBJ2-3; d_call: TRBD1; cdr3_nt: TGTGCCAGCAGTTTATTTGGGACAGGACGATTCACAGATACGCAGTATTTT; cdr3_aa: CASSLFGTGRFTDTQYF
clone_size: -; v_call: TRBV2; j_call: TRBJ1-2; d_call: -; cdr3_nt: TGTGCCAGCAGTGAAGCCCGGACCGCCGGCGGCACCTTC; cdr3_aa: CASSEARTAGGTF
clone_size: -; v_call: TRBV6-6; j_call: TRBJ1-1; d_call: -; cdr3_nt: TGTGCCAGCAGTTTTTCAGGGGAGCTGGGCACTGAAGCTTTCTTT; cdr3_aa: CASSFSGELGTEAFF
clone_size: -; v_call: TRBV4-1; j_call: TRBJ2-7; d_call: -; cdr3_nt: TGCGCCAGCAGCCAAGATCTTGTACAGGGGCAGATGGAGGGGGAGCAGTACTTC; cdr3_aa: CASSQDLVQGQMEGEQYF
clone_size: -; v_call: TRBV27; j_call: TRBJ2-3; d_call: -; cdr3_nt: TGTGCCAGCAGGCCTTGGGGGGCTGGGGATACGCAGTATTTT; cdr3_aa: CASRPWGAGDTQYF
clone_size: -; v_call: TRBV20-1; j_call: TRBJ2-7; d_call: TRBD1; cdr3_nt: TGCAGTGCTAGAGATGGGACAGGGGTGAAAGAGCAGTACTTC; cdr3_aa: CSARDGTGVKEQYF
clone_size: -; v_call: TRBV7-9; j_call: TRBJ2-3; d_call: -; cdr3_nt: TGTGCCAGCAGCCAGGGAGGCTTCGATACGCAGTATTTT; cdr3_aa: CASSQGGFDTQYF
clone_size: -; v_call: TRBV27; j_call: TRBJ1-6; d_call: -; cdr3_nt: TGTGCCAGCAGTTGGTCTCCCGATGCGATGGATTCACCCCTCCACTTT; cdr3_aa: CASSWSPDAMDSPLHF
clone_size: few; v_call: TRBV4-2; j_call: TRBJ2-5; d_call: -; cdr3_nt: TGTGCCAGCAGCCAAGAAGGGTACGAGACCCAGTACTTC; cdr3_aa: CASSQEGYETQYF
clone_size: -; v_call: TRBV18; j_call: TRBJ1-1; d_call: TRBD1; cdr3_nt: TGTGCCAGCTCACCTTTCCGGGACAGGGAGGATATGGGCCCAGGGGCTGAAGCTTTCTTT; cdr3_aa: CASSPFRDREDMGPGAEAFF
clone_size: -; v_call: TRBV6-2/TRBV6-3; j_call: TRBJ1-1; d_call: -; cdr3_nt: TGTGCCAGCAGCCGACTCGGGGATACCATGAACACTGAAGCTTTCTTT; cdr3_aa: CASSRLGDTMNTEAFF
clone_size: -; v_call: TRBV24-1; j_call: TRBJ2-2; d_call: -; cdr3_nt: TGTGCCACCAGTTACGGGGACACGGAGCTGTTTTTT; cdr3_aa: CATSYGDTELFF
clone_size: -; v_call: TRBV20-1; j_call: TRBJ2-5; d_call: -; cdr3_nt: TGCAGTGCTAGAATCTCGTCGACAGGCGTACAAGAGACCCAGTACTTC; cdr3_aa: CSARISSTGVQETQYF
clone_size: -; v_call: TRBV10-3; j_call: TRBJ2-6; d_call: -; cdr3_nt: TGTGCCATCAGTGAGTCGGGCCCCGGCTCCGAAACAGGCTCTGGGGCCAACGTCCTGACTTTC; cdr3_aa: CAISESGPGSETGSGANVLTF
clone_size: -; v_call: TRBV11-2; j_call: TRBJ1-2; d_call: TRBD1; cdr3_nt: TGTGCCAGCAGCCCCCAGGGGGGGCGCGGCTACACCTTC; cdr3_aa: CASSPQGGRGYTF
clone_size: many; v_call: TRBV7-2; j_call: TRBJ2-1; d_call: -; cdr3_nt: TGTGCCAGCAGCTTAGCTGACAATGAGCAGTTCTTC; cdr3_aa: CASSLADNEQFF
clone_size: -; v_call: TRBV28; j_call: TRBJ2-5; d_call: TRBD1; cdr3_nt: TGTGCCAGCAGTTTACCCTCCGAGGGACAGGATCCACAAGAGACCCAGTACTTC; cdr3_aa: CASSLPSEGQDPQETQYF
clone_size: -; v_call: TRBV27; j_call: TRBJ2-1; d_call: TRBD1; cdr3_nt: TGTGCCAGTAGCCCAGGGGGCCCCTACAATGAGCAGTTCTTC; cdr3_aa: CASSPGGPYNEQFF
clone_size: -; v_call: TRBV7-2; j_call: TRBJ2-7; d_call: -; cdr3_nt: TGTGCCAGCAGCTTCCGGGACGCTAGCTTCTACGAGCAGTACTTC; cdr3_aa: CASSFRDASFYEQYF
clone_size: -; v_call: TRBV28; j_call: TRBJ1-5; d_call: -; cdr3_nt: TGTGCCAGCTTAGACCTCAAGAATCAGCCCCAGCATTTT; cdr3_aa: CASLDLKNQPQHF
clone_size: -; v_call: TRBV6-1; j_call: TRBJ1-1; d_call: TRBD1; cdr3_nt: TGTGCCAGCAGGGAGGGACAGGGATGGTTAGGCACTGAAGCTTTCTTT; cdr3_aa: CASREGQGWLGTEAFF
clone_size: -; v_call: TRBV4-1; j_call: TRBJ2-2; d_call: -; cdr3_nt: TGCGCCAGCAGCCAAATTGGGGAGATGGCCGGGGAGCTGTTTTTT; cdr3_aa: CASSQIGEMAGELFF
clone_size: -; v_call: TRBV13; j_call: TRBJ2-3; d_call: -; cdr3_nt: TGTGCCAGCAGCTCCCTCACGGGAGTTACGCAGTATTTT; cdr3_aa: CASSSLTGVTQYF
clone_size: -; v_call: TRBV9; j_call: TRBJ2-3; d_call: TRBD2; cdr3_nt: TGTGCCAGCAGCGTCTCAGCGGGAGCCCTCTTCACAGATACGCAGTATTTT; cdr3_aa: CASSVSAGALFTDTQYF
clone_size: -; v_call: TRBV4-1; j_call: TRBJ1-5; d_call: -; cdr3_nt: TGCGCCAGCAGCCAAGTGCCGTTGCGGGCCATCGAGCCCCAGCATTTT; cdr3_aa: CASSQVPLRAIEPQHF
clone_size: once; v_call: TRBV7-6; j_call: TRBJ1-3; d_call: -; cdr3_nt: TGTGCCAGCAGCCAAGAGGCCAGGGACTATTTCTCTGGAAACACCATATATTTT; cdr3_aa: CASSQEARDYFSGNTIYF
clone_size: -; v_call: TRBV29-1; j_call: TRBJ2-1; d_call: TRBD2; cdr3_nt: TGCAGCGTTGATGTAGCGGGAGGAGCCTACAATGAGCAGTTCTTC; cdr3_aa: CSVDVAGGAYNEQFF
clone_size: -; v_call: TRBV21-1; j_call: TRBJ1-5; d_call: -; cdr3_nt: TGTGCCAGTAAGGGGACAAGAAATCAGCCCCAGCATTTT; cdr3_aa: CASKGTRNQPQHF
clone_size: -; v_call: TRBV19; j_call: TRBJ2-5; d_call: TRBD1; cdr3_nt: TGTGCCAGTAGCCATCGACCGGGACAGGGGGCGAGGGGCCAAGAGACCCAGTACTTC; cdr3_aa: CASSHRPGQGARGQETQYF
clone_size: -; v_call: TRBV28; j_call: TRBJ2-7; d_call: TRBD1; cdr3_nt: TGTGCCAGCAGTGATGGACAGGGAAGTACCTACGAGCAGTACTTC; cdr3_aa: CASSDGQGSTYEQYF
clone_size: once; v_call: TRBV12-3/TRBV12-4; j_call: TRBJ2-6; d_call: -; cdr3_nt: TGTGCCAGCAGTCCCTCGGACACCAACAAAAGCTCTGGGGCCAACGTCCTGACTTTC; cdr3_aa: CASSPSDTNKSSGANVLTF
clone_size: -; v_call: TRBV10-3; j_call: TRBJ1-3; d_call: -; cdr3_nt: TGTGCCATAGCGACAGACCTATCTGGAAACACCATATATTTT; cdr3_aa: CAIATDLSGNTIYF
clone_size: -; v_call: TRBV12-3/TRBV12-4; j_call: TRBJ1-1; d_call: -; cdr3_nt: TGTGCCAGCAGTTACAGGGAGGGAGAAGCTTTCTTT; cdr3_aa: CASSYREGEAFF
clone_size: -; v_call: TRBV4-2; j_call: TRBJ1-1; d_call: TRBD1; cdr3_nt: TGTGCCAGCAGCCAAGCTCCGGGACAGATGAACACTGAAGCTTTCTTT; cdr3_aa: CASSQAPGQMNTEAFF
clone_size: -; v_call: TRBV11-2; j_call: TRBJ2-5; d_call: -; cdr3_nt: TGTGCCAGCAGCTTAGATCTGGGGGGTTTTGAGACCCAGTACTTC; cdr3_aa: CASSLDLGGFETQYF